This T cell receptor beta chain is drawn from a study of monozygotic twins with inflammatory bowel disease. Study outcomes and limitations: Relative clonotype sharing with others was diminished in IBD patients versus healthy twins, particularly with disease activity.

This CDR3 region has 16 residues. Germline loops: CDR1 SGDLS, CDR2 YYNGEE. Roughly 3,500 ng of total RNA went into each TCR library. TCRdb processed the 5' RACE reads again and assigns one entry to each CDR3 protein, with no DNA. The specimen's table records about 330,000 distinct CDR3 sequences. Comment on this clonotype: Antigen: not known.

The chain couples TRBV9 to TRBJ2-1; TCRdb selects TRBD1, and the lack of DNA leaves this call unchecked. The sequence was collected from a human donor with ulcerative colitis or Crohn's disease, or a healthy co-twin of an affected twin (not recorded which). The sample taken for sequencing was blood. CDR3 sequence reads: CASSVAPDGGDNEQFF.